These 9 T cell receptor beta chains came from one sample sequenced in a study of T cell changes during pregnancy in multiple sclerosis (dated by TCRdb to about 2019). Libraries were prepared through the immunoSEQ multiplex PCR assay. The source is immuneACCESS, and TCRdb retained only in-frame sequences with V and J called. Part of the clones is not carried over; for the studies checked, unresolved V genes explain less than half of this, and the remainder is unexplained. A total of tens of thousands of clones appear in this sample, almost 95% of them only once. Of the sample, approximately 2.8% is held by the ten largest clones. The input for sequencing was peripheral blood, taken in the third trimester of pregnancy. These receptors were collected from a female donor in good health, enrolled as a control in a pregnancy study.

The count of this clone is one. The gene calls are TRBV5-1 and TRBJ1-1, with unresolved D. V lost 1 base and J 4 bases, leaving 8 bases between the germline ends. The CDR3 contains 13 residues. Germline V gene data show CDR1 as SGHRS and CDR2 as YFSETQ. CDR3 sequence: CASSLTGVTEAFF. CDR3 DNA sequence: TGCGCCAGCAGCTTGACGGGAGTCACTGAAGCTTTCTTT.

The genes are TRBV4-2 and TRBJ2-5, with TRBD2 matching over 7 bases. V lost 0 bases and J lost 6; bases outside the gene matches: 10. The CDR3 is made up of 16 amino acids. The germline V gene encodes CDR1 LGHNA and CDR2 YNFKEQ. CDR3 DNA: TGTGCCAGCAGCCAAGATCCCCCGGGACTAAAGCAGACCCAGTACTTC. Protein: CASSQDPPGLKQTQYF.

For this clone: Relative to the germline gene, one junction end is altered; a read error may explain this. This chain joins TRBV5-6 and TRBJ2-7; D is possibly TRBD1 (6 bases). The germline CDR1 and CDR2 sequences are SGHDT and YYEEEE. This CDR3 contains 15 residues. CDR3: CASSRQGMVSHEQYF. In DNA, the CDR3 is TGTGCCAGCAGCCGTCAGGGGATGGTCTCCCACGAGCAGTACTTC. The full variable domain, its missing parts supplied by reference TRBV5-6 and TRBJ2-7, is DAGVTQSPTHLIKTRGQQVTLRCSPKSGHDTVSWYQQALGQGPQFIFQYYEEEERQRGNFPDRFSGHQFPNYSSELNVNALLLGDSALYLCASSRQGMVSHEQYFGPGTRLTVT.

Sample share makes this clone medium-sized. This rearrangement joins TRBV18 to TRBJ1-2; TRBD1 aligns across 7 bases. From germline, CDR1 is KGHSH and CDR2 LQKENI. This CDR3 has 16 residues. The trim removed 3 bases at V and 1 base at J, leaving 8 bases unmatched. CDR3 in amino acids: CASSPGQAQSNYGYTF. The CDR3 DNA sequence: TGTGCCAGCTCACCTGGACAGGCCCAAAGTAACTATGGCTACACCTTC.

The rearrangement joins TRBV9 to TRBJ1-1; 8 nucleotides line up with TRBD1. J gave up 7 bases and V 4 bases, and 6 bases lay outside the gene matches. CDR1 and CDR2 (germline): SGDLS, YYNGEE. The CDR3 length is 13 residues. CDR3 protein: CASSPGQAREAFF. In DNA form, the CDR3 reads TGTGCCAGCAGCCCGGGACAGGCCCGTGAAGCTTTCTTT.

The CDR3, as DNA: TGTGCCAGCAGTGACTCGGGGGAGGGGGCGCAGTATTTT. The encoded protein is CASSDSGEGAQYF. This sequence joins TRBV6-4 and TRBJ2-3, with D tentatively TRBD2 (7 bases). This CDR3 contains 13 residues. Germline CDR1 is MRHNA and CDR2 is SNTAGT. Trimming cost V 0 bases and J 10 bases, with 11 bases left between them.

This clone showed up just once. The chain employs TRBV7-2 and TRBJ1-1; TRBD1 matches at 10 bases. V lost 4 bases to trimming and J lost 5 bases; unmatched junction nucleotides: 7. The germline V gene has CDR1 SGHTA and CDR2 FQGNSA. CDR3 length: 15 amino acids. The CDR3 region has the DNA TGTGCCAGCAGCTCCAGGGACAGGGGAGGGACTGAAGCTTTCTTT. Translating gives CASSSRDRGGTEAFF.

The V gene is TRBV5-3, the J gene TRBJ2-1, with 8 bases that match TRBD2. TRBV5-3 is an ORF, and what it does is uncertain. The CDR3 contains 15 residues. The V segment lost 2 bases and the J segment 4 bases; nucleotides outside the gene matches: 5. CDR3 coding DNA: TGTGCCAGAAGCTTTTGGGAGCGGGGGTACAATGAGCAGTTCTTC. Translated: CARSFWERGYNEQFF.

This chain joins TRBV7-8 and TRBJ1-6; D remains unclear. The CDR3 consists of 13 residues. Looked up from germline, CDR1 is SGHVS and CDR2 is FQNEAQ. Deletions cut 7 bases from V and 8 bases from J, with 12 bases between. The CDR3 DNA sequence: TGTGCCAGCACCCTGGGTGGAGATTCACCCCTCCACTTT. It encodes CASTLGGDSPLHF.